The present entry profiles one T cell receptor beta chain with its context. No antigen is known for it. Base qualities are not at hand, and no much larger clone is one base apart. V was cut back by 2 bases and J by 8 bases, leaving a gap of 19 bases between them. The germline V gene provides CDR1 SGDLS and CDR2 YYNGEE. The cysteine opens and the phenylalanine closes a CDR3 of 15 amino acids. Only the CDR3 DNA stays, 45 bases, in frame from base 1. This entry comes from a study of siplizumab effects on memory and regulatory T cells (dated by TCRdb to 2018 to 2020). General notes on the study: The study examined how the anti-CD2 antibody siplizumab affects alloreactive T-cell subsets in allogeneic mixed lymphocyte reactions built from human PBMCs.

Broad study findings and their caveats: Unstimulated naive T cells appeared more diverse than memory T cells, and naive cells seemed to contribute substantially to the alloresponse. Sequences below about 10^-5 frequency were poorly captured, so only a minor fraction of alloreactive clones could be mapped to unstimulated subsets. Among mappable alloreactive CD4+ clones, the Treg-derived fraction averaged about 70% with siplizumab versus 25% to 30% in control reactions. The cumulative frequency of alloreactive sequences traceable to unstimulated CD4+ memory T cells was significantly reduced by siplizumab. Roughly 75-95% of proliferating CD4+ or CD8+ clones could not be assigned a naive or memory phenotype. No functional confirmation was obtained for the suppressive function of proliferating Tregs from siplizumab cultures.

In three donor pairs, further sequencing was done on unstimulated CD8+ naive, CD4+ memory, CD8+ TEMRA, CD4+ naive and CD8+ effector memory subsets. Sorted unstimulated T cells, along with proliferating T cells recovered from mixed lymphocyte reactions, underwent TCRbeta CDR3 sequencing. Fresh whole blood from under 13 HLA-typed healthy donors was used as the source from which PBMCs were isolated. Library method: the immunoSEQ multiplex PCR assay. About 10^5 TCR templates per sample were assayed by the deep sequencing platform. Genomic DNA extracted from sorted T cells was used for TCRbeta CDR3 sequencing. On the authors' methods: Clonal analysis of TCRbeta CDR3 data was done in the R programming language. Alloreactive CD4+ and CD8+ clones were identified by comparing unstimulated samples to CFSE-low samples taken after the reaction. By matching sequences to the repertoires of sorted unstimulated Treg and non-Treg cells, each alloreactive CD4+ clone was assigned a regulatory or non-regulatory origin. TCRdb re-hosts the immuneACCESS table, in-frame sequences only. Its copies lack some clones; in the studies checked, an unresolved V gene accounts for under half of them, and the cause for the rest is not known. D and trimming come from the DNA, and the V and J calls and clone size come from that table. Recorded for this sample are some 63,000 clones; approximately 97% of them occurred a single time. The ten largest clonotypes hold 0.08% to 0.1% of the sample.

Material: naive CD8+ T cells sorted from blood. The cell subset or site tag for this specimen amounts to: unstimulated naive T cells. Recombination connected TRBV9 to TRBJ1-1; no confident D gene assignment can be made. This TCR was sampled from a human donor in good health. This receptor has the CDR3 CASSVFGNPTHEAFF. The DNA is TGTGCCAGCAGCGTTTTTGGGAACCCCACCCACGAAGCTTTCTTT.